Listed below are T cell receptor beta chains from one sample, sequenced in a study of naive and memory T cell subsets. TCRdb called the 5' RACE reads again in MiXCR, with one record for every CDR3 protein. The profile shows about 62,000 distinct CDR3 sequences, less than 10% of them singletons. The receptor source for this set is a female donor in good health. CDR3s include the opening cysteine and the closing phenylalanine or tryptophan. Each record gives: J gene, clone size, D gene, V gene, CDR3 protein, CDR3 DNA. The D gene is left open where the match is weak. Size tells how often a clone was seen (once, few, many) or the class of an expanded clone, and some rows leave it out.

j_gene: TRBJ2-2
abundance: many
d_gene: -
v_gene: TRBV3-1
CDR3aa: CASSQDWRRPDTGELFF
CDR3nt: TGTGCCAGCAGCCAAGATTGGCGGCGGCCCGACACCGGGGAGCTGTTTTTT

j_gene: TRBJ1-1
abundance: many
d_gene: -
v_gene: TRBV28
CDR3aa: CASSVRPNTRDTEAFF
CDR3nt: TGTGCCAGCAGTGTCAGACCCAACACTAGAGACACTGAAGCTTTCTTT

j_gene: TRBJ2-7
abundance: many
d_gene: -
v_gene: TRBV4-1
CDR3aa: CASSQGLSGREQYF
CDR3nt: TGCGCCAGCAGCCAAGGCCTATCTGGGCGCGAGCAGTACTTC

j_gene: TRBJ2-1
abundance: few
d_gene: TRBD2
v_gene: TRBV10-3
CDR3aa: CAISESSSGSYEQFF
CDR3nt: TGTGCCATCAGTGAGTCGTCTAGCGGGAGTTATGAGCAGTTCTTC

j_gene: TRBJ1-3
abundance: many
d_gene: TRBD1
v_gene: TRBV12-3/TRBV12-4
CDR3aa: CASSLMGQGFGNTIYF
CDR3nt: TGTGCCAGCAGTTTAATGGGACAGGGGTTTGGAAACACCATATATTTT

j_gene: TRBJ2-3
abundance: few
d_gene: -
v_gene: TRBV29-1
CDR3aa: CSVDLSYTDTQYF
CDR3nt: TGCAGCGTTGATCTAAGCTACACAGATACGCAGTATTTT

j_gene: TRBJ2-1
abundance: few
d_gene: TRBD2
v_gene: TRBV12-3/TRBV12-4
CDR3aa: CASSQTSGSYNEQFF
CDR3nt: TGTGCCAGCAGCCAGACTAGCGGGAGTTACAATGAGCAGTTCTTC

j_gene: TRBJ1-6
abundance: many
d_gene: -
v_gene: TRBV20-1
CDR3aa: CSVSGADNSPLHF
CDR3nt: TGCAGTGTTTCAGGGGCCGATAATTCACCCCTCCACTTT

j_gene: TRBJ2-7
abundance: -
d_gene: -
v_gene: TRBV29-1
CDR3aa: CSARADYASYEQYF
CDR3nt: TGCAGCGCCCGGGCCGATTACGCCTCCTACGAGCAGTACTTC

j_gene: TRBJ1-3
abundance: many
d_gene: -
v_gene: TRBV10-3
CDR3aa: CAAGIRALLSGNTIYF
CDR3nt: TGTGCCGCAGGAATCCGGGCCCTGTTATCTGGAAACACCATATATTTT

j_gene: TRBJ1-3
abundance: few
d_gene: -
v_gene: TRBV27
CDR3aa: CASSLKQAQRNTIYF
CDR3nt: TGTGCCAGCAGTTTAAAGCAGGCCCAGCGAAACACCATATATTTT

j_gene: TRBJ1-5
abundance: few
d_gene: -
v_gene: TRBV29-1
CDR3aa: CSVESSADQPQHF
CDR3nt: TGCAGCGTTGAATCTTCGGCGGATCAGCCCCAGCATTTT

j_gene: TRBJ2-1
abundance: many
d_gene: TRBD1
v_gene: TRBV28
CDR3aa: CASSSGQGFEQFF
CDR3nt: TGTGCCAGCAGTTCCGGACAGGGGTTTGAGCAGTTCTTC

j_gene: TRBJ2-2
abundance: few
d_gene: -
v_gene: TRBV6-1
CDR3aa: CASAALSTGPYESDTGELFF
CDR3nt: TGTGCCAGCGCGGCGCTATCGACAGGACCCTATGAGTCGGACACCGGGGAGCTGTTTTTT

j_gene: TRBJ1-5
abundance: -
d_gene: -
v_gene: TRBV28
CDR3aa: CASSPSGGPNQPQHF
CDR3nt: TGTGCCAGCAGTCCGTCTGGGGGACCAAATCAGCCCCAGCATTTT

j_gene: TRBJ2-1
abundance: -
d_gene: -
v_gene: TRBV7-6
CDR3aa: CASSPDTRGEQFF
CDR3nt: TGTGCCAGCAGCCCCGACACGAGGGGTGAGCAGTTCTTC

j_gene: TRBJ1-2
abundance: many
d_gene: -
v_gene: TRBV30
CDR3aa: CACRDTNYGYTF
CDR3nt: TGTGCCTGCCGGGACACGAACTATGGCTACACCTTC

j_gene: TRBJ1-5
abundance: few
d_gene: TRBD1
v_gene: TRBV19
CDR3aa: CASSERGQLHSNQPQHF
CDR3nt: TGTGCCAGTAGTGAGAGGGGACAGCTGCATAGCAATCAGCCCCAGCATTTT